The TCR beta chain described here comes from a study of neurological immune-mediated disorders. General study findings and limits: No sharing of CDR3 amino acid sequences was observed among expanded clones across subjects, suggesting private repertoires in all groups.

The germline V gene has CDR1 MNHEY and CDR2 SVGEGT. V shed 4 bases and J 8 bases; nucleotides not matched to a gene: 6. This CDR3 spans 14 amino acids. As for the cDNA, it was generated by 5'RACE with 10-nucleotide random UMIs. TCRdb called the 5' RACE reads again in MiXCR, with one record for every CDR3 protein. The sample has about 62,000 distinct CDR3 sequences, around 3.8% seen once. At least ten counts were recorded for this clonotype. Its antigen is not known. Stored at -80 C, 2 million PBMCs were the source of the unsorted libraries. This chain joins TRBV6-2 or TRBV6-3 and TRBJ2-1, with 9 bases that match TRBD2. The source of this sequence is a woman aged 50 to 60 with multiple sclerosis. The sample consisted of PBMCs. The CDR3 is CASSLSLAGYEQFF. In nucleotides, the CDR3 is TGTGCCAGCAGTTTGAGCCTAGCGGGATATGAGCAGTTCTTC.